This T cell receptor (beta chain) was found in a study of shared clonotypes between healthy human individuals. Some clones are missing from TCRdb's copy, which holds only in-frame ones; the method was immunoSEQ multiplex PCR. There are 2 million to 2.5 million clones in the sample; 85% to 95% occur only once, and 0.37% lies in the top ten. Regarding this clone: The sample carries other DNA sequences with the same CDR3.

The length of the CDR3 is 14 residues. CDR1 is SGHTA, CDR2 FQGNSA, per germline. V was clipped by 3 bases and J by 0 bases, with 6 bases between them. This clonotype originated in a man between 18 and 35 years old in good health. Some clones in this sample may be carry-over from other donors' samples. The sequencing sample was made of naive CD4+ T cells from PBMCs. The subset: CD45RA+ positively selected. This chain uses TRBV7-2 with TRBJ2-1; D unresolved. The CDR3 spells CASSLVSSYNEQFF. The CDR3 DNA reads TGTGCCAGCAGCTTGGTAAGCTCCTACAATGAGCAGTTCTTC.